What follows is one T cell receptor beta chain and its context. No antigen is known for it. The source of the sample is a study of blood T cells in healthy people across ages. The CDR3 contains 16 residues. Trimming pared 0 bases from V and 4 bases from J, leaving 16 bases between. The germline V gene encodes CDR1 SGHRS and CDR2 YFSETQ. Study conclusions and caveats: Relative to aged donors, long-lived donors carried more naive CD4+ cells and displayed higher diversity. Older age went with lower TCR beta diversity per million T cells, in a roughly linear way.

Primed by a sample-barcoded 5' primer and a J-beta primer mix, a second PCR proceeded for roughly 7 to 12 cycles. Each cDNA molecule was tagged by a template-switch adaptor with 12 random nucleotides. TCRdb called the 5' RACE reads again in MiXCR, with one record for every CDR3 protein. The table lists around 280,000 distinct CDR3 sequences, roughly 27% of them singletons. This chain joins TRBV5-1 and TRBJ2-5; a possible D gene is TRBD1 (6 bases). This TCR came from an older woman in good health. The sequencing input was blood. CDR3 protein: CASSLGGGATGETQYF. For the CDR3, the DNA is TGCGCCAGCAGCTTGGGAGGGGGAGCCACGGGAGAGACCCAGTACTTC. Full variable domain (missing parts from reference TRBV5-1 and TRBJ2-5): KAGVTQTPRYLIKTRGQQVTLSCSPISGHRSVSWYQQTPGQGLQFLFEYFSETQRNKGNFPGRFSGRQFSNSRSEMNVSTLELGDSALYLCASSLGGGATGETQYFGPGTRLLVL.